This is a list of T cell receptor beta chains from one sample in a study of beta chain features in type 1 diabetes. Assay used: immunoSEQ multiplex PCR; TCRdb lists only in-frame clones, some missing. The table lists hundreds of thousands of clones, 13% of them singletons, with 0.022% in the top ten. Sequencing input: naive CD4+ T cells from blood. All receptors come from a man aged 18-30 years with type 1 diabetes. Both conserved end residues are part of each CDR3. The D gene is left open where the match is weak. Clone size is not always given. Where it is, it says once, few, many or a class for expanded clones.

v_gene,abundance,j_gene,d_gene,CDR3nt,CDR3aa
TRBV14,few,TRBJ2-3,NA,TGTGCCAGCAGCCCTTTCTCAGTCACAGATACGCAGTATTTT,CASSPFSVTDTQYF
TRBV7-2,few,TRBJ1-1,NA,TGTGCCAGCAGCCGTGGACAGAACACTGAAGCTTTCTTT,CASSRGQNTEAFF
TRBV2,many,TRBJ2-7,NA,TGTGCCAGCACGAGAGACTACGAGCAGTACTTC,CASTRDYEQYF
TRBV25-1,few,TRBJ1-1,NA,TGTGCCAGCAGTGAATATAATTTCGCTTTCTTT,CASSEYNFAFF
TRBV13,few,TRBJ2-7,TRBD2,TGTGCCAGCAGCTCCAATAGCGGGGGCCTCTCCTACGAGCAGTACTTC,CASSSNSGGLSYEQYF
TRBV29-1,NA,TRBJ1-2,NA,TGCAGCGTTGTGCTGTCCGGGGATGGCTACACCTTC,CSVVLSGDGYTF
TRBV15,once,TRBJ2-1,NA,TGTGCCACCCGGGGGTACAATGAGCAGTTCTTC,CATRGYNEQFF
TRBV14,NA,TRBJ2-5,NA,TGTGCCAGCAGCTTCGACGGCAGGACCCAAGAGACCCAGTACTTC,CASSFDGRTQETQYF
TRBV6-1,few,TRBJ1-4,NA,TGTGCCAGCAGTGAAGCTGACAGAGAAAAACTGTTTTTT,CASSEADREKLFF
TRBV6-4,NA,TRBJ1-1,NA,TGTGCCAGCAGTGACGGCTGGGGGCATGGTGAAGCTTTCTTT,CASSDGWGHGEAFF
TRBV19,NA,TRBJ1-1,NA,TGTGCCAGTAGTATATTAGTTAACACTGAAGCTTTCTTT,CASSILVNTEAFF
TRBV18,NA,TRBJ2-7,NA,TGTGCCAGCTCACCGTTGGAGTCACCCTACGAGCAGTACTTC,CASSPLESPYEQYF
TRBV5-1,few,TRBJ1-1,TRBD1,TGCGCCAGCAGCTTGGCTGGCAGGGGGCACACTGAAGCTTTCTTT,CASSLAGRGHTEAFF
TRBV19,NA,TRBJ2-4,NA,TGTGCCTCCCGGGACCTAGGGGTAGCCAAAAACATTCAGTACTTC,CASRDLGVAKNIQYF
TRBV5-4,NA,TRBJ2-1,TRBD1,TGTGCCAGCAGCCAGGGGGCCCCATCATACAATGAGCAGTTCTTC,CASSQGAPSYNEQFF
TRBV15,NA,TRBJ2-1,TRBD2,TGTGCCACCAGCAGAGAACTAGCGGGGTACAATGAGCAGTTCTTC,CATSRELAGYNEQFF
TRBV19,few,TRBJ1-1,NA,TGTGCCAGTAGTGTACGGGACGGTGACTTTGAAGCTTTCTTT,CASSVRDGDFEAFF
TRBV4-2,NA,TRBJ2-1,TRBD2,TGTGCCAGCAGCCAAGATAGGACTAGCGGGGGGCGCAATGAGCAGTTCTTC,CASSQDRTSGGRNEQFF
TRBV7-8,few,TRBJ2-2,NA,TGTGCCAGCAGCTTATGGGGATTAAACACCGGGGAGCTGTTTTTT,CASSLWGLNTGELFF
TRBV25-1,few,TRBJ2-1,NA,TGTGCCAGCAGTGACCTCCTTACAGGCGTGCAGTTCTTC,CASSDLLTGVQFF